This entry describes one TCR beta chain. In this sample, this clonotype turned up many times. What antigen it recognizes has not been identified. The record has no base qualities; no much larger clone is one base away. The record originates from a study of identical twins (TCRdb year 2016). Describing the broader study: The study deep-sequenced TCR alpha and beta repertoires from monozygotic twins, unrelated adults of various ages and cord blood to test whether fetal clonotypes persist. To rule out contamination, replicate twin experiments were performed at different times with different library preparation protocols.

V loses 5 bases of germline sequence and J loses 8 bases, and the interval between the two ends is 11 bases. There are 12 amino acids in the CDR3, from cysteine to phenylalanine inclusive. Only CDR3 DNA remains: 36 bases, in frame from the first base. The investigation overall reported the following: Because the same donors could not be followed over many years, the conclusions relied on cross-sectional statistical analysis. Fewer insertions were carried by abundant cord blood beta clonotypes; a weaker similar trend was observed in young adult naive repertoires, while no such trend was observed in memory repertoires. Compared with coincidental sharing between unrelated individuals, an excess of low generation-probability sequences was observed among out-of-frame TCR alpha sequences shared between twins. Out-of-frame TCR alpha sharing in monozygotic twins was systematically underestimated by recombination models, whereas sharing between unrelated individuals was in agreement with the recombination models. Invariant T cells such as MAIT and iNKT could partly confound zero-insertion analyses, although diverse VJ usage argued against such confounding for most clonotypes. Excess twin sharing in beta out-of-frame sequences was weaker because fewer shared sequences lowered the signal-to-noise ratio.

Every donor in the study was a healthy Caucasian. The researchers also sequenced three unrelated adults who were not twins: a male aged 18 to 29, a male aged 50 to 60, and a female aged 50 to 60. Miltenyi CD45RO+ enrichment and human naive T-cell isolation kits were used to isolate memory (CD45RO+) and naive T cells from PBMC. The protocol used for the library was 5' RACE. The sequencer listed for this sample is Illumina HiSeq 2000. A universal primer binding site was introduced by template switching, and a unique molecular identifier was present in the final cDNA, enabling accurate counting of TCR cDNA molecules. Specific primers in the conserved constant-segment region were used to synthesize first-strand cDNA for the TCR alpha and beta chains. To control for contamination, every cDNA library was double barcoded, receiving both a SMART-Mk sample barcode and Illumina barcodes. TruSeq adapter sequences, together with Illumina sample barcodes, were added in two successive PCR steps. Sequencing of the TCR alpha and beta cDNA libraries was done on the Illumina HiSeq platform using custom primers. The published analysis was carried out like this. Raw reads were processed with MiGEC to extract unique molecular identifiers, and MiXCR was used to determine CDR3 positions. Recombination models were inferred per individual with the repgenHMM and IGoR tools using an EM algorithm. Shared clonotypes were analyzed with the tcR package in R, and sharing was normalized by the product of cloneset sizes. To study raw recombination without the effects of thymic and clonal selection, out-of-frame nonproductive sequences were analyzed. TCRdb reanalyzed the raw reads on its own, using fastp at Q25 for trimming and MiXCR for clone calling, and kept in-frame beta chains. For every CDR3 protein sequence, its rows merge into one entry that carries the most common genes and DNA. The V and J calls were determined by TCRdb, not by the authors. For this sample there are roughly 690,000 distinct CDR3 sequences; around 6% appear just once. In total, the top ten clones hold roughly 2% of the sample.

The chain is encoded by TRBV12-3 or TRBV12-4 joined to TRBJ2-3, with TRBD2 perhaps the D gene, on 6 matching bases. What was sequenced was naive T cells sorted from blood. This specimen's cell subset or site label, interpreted: cells isolated with a human naive T-cell isolation kit. The clonotype originates from a man in his late teens or twenties in good health. The DNA sequence follows: TGTGCCAGCAGTCCTAGCGCGCGTACGCAGTATTTT. It encodes CASSPSARTQYF.